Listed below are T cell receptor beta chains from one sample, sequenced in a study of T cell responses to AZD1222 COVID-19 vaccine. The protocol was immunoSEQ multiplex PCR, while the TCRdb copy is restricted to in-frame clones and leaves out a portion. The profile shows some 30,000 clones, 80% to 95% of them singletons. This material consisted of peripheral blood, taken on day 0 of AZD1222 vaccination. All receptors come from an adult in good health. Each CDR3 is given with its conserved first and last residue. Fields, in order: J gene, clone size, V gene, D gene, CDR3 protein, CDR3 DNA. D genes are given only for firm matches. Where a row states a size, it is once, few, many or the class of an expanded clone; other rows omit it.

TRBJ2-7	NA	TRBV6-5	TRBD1	CASSSRTGGGEQYF	TGTGCCAGCAGTTCGAGGACAGGTGGCGGCGAGCAGTACTTC
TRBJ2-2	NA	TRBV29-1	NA	CSVEYRSGELFF	TGCAGCGTCGAATACCGGTCCGGGGAGCTGTTTTTT
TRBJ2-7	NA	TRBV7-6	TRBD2	CASSWGGDLVREQYF	TGTGCCAGCAGCTGGGGGGGGGACCTAGTTAGGGAGCAGTACTTC
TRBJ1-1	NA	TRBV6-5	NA	CASSRDNYGNTEAFF	TGTGCCAGCAGCCGGGACAATTATGGGAACACTGAAGCTTTCTTT
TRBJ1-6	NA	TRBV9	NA	CASSVGHQDSPLHF	TGTGCCAGCAGCGTAGGGCATCAGGACTCACCCCTCCACTTT
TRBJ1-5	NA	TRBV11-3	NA	CAPQGRQVHSSNQPQHF	TGTGCCCCCCAGGGCCGACAGGTACATAGTAGCAATCAGCCCCAGCATTTT
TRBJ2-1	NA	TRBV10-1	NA	CASSLSGTSEQFF	TGCGCCAGCAGCCTATCCGGGACGAGCGAGCAGTTCTTC
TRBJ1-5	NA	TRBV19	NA	CASSPTGDGRDSNQPQHF	TGTGCCAGTAGCCCCACTGGTGATGGGCGGGATAGCAATCAGCCCCAGCATTTT
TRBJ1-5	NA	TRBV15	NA	CATSATTTSNQPQHF	TGTGCCACCAGCGCCACGACAACTAGCAATCAGCCCCAGCATTTT
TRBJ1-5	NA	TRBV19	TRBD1	CASSNRQGSILIQPQHF	TGTGCCAGTAGTAACAGACAGGGGAGTATATTAATTCAGCCCCAGCATTTT
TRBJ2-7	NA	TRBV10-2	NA	CASTGTLTYEQYF	TGCGCCAGCACCGGGACACTCACCTACGAGCAGTACTTC
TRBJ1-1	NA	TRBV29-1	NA	CSVGEGSEAFF	TGCAGCGTTGGGGAAGGGTCTGAAGCTTTCTTT
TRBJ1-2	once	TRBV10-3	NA	CATNADRYGYTF	TGTGCCACAAACGCGGACCGGTATGGCTACACCTTC
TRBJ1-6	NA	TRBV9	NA	CASSAVLNSPLHF	TGTGCCAGCAGCGCCGTCTTAAATTCACCCCTCCACTTT
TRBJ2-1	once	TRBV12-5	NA	CASGFRNPSVQGDSDEQFF	TGTGCTAGTGGTTTCCGCAACCCCTCTGTTCAGGGAGATTCCGATGAGCAGTTCTTC
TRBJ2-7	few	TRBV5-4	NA	CASSLGRVREQYF	TGTGCCAGCAGCTTGGGACGGGTCCGGGAGCAGTACTTC
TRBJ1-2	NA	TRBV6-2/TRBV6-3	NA	CASSVVAGGYTF	TGTGCCAGCAGTGTGGTTGCGGGCGGCTACACCTTC
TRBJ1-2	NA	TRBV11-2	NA	CASRLSGDPGGYTF	TGTGCCAGCAGGTTATCGGGGGACCCGGGTGGCTACACCTTC
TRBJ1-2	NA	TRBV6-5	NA	CATNGLYGYTF	TGTGCCACCAACGGGCTCTATGGCTACACCTTC
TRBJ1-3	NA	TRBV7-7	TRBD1	CASSLGQGFTRGNTIYF	TGTGCCAGCAGCTTAGGACAGGGTTTCACTCGGGGAAACACCATATATTTT
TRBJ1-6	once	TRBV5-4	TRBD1	CASSLGGGGRDSPLHF	TGTGCCAGCAGCTTGGGGGGAGGGGGCCGCGATTCACCCCTCCACTTT
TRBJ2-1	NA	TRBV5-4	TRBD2	CASSLPQSGLAGQGEQFF	TGTGCCAGCAGCTTGCCCCAATCGGGACTAGCGGGGCAGGGTGAGCAGTTCTTC
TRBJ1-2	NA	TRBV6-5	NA	CASSLTGPGGYTF	TGTGCCAGCAGCCTAACAGGGCCGGGTGGCTACACCTTC